Listed here is a single T cell receptor beta chain. The method, 5' RACE with UMI labels, was used to prepare the TRB cDNA libraries. TCRdb re-called the 5' RACE reads; every CDR3 protein appears as one record, without DNA. The sample has 45,000 to 65,000 distinct CDR3 sequences. The data stem from a study of CXCR3-negative and CXCR3-positive naive CD8 T cells. CDR3 length equals 15 residues. CDR1 is SGHVS and CDR2 is FNYEAQ in the germline V gene. The sequence was collected from a human donor in good health. Some clones in this sample may be carry-over from other donors' samples. Sequences were obtained from naive CXCR3- CD8+ T cells from blood. Subset noted: CD45RO-CCR7+CD27+CD95- naive CD8+ T cells lacking CXCR3 (TNR3-). The chain joins TRBV7-6 to TRBJ2-1; TCRdb selects TRBD2, and the lack of DNA leaves this call unchecked. CDR3 sequence: CASSPSWGSYNEQFF.